Listed below are T cell receptor beta chains from one sample, sequenced in a study of blood T cell repertoires in COVID-19. The assay was immunoSEQ multiplex PCR, and TCRdb's table has in-frame clones only and misses some. In the table there are 60,000 to 80,000 clones, about nine tenths of which are singletons. Material: peripheral blood. The receptors stem from a woman in her seventies with acute or convalescent COVID-19. The CDR3 runs from the conserved cysteine through the conserved F or W. A D gene is named only where the DNA matches it firmly. Size is omitted from some rows. Given values are once, few, many or a class for expanded clones.

V: TRBV28
J: TRBJ1-5
D: -
size: -
DNA: TGTGCCAGCAGTTTGAGCCATCAGCCCCAGCATTTT
CDR3: CASSLSHQPQHF

V: TRBV7-2
J: TRBJ2-1
D: -
size: -
DNA: TGTGCCAGCAGCTTAGCCCCCCGGGATGAGCAGTTCTTC
CDR3: CASSLAPRDEQFF

V: TRBV5-1
J: TRBJ1-6
D: TRBD1
size: -
DNA: TGCGCCAGCAGCACGGGACAGGCGTATAATTCACCCCTCCACTTT
CDR3: CASSTGQAYNSPLHF

V: TRBV10-3
J: TRBJ2-7
D: -
size: -
DNA: TGTGCCATCAGTGAGTCCGGGTACGAGCAGTACTTC
CDR3: CAISESGYEQYF

V: TRBV7-9
J: TRBJ2-2
D: -
size: -
DNA: TGTGCCAGCAGCGCACAGGGTAGGGGGAACACCGGGGAGCTGTTTTTT
CDR3: CASSAQGRGNTGELFF

V: TRBV9
J: TRBJ2-2
D: TRBD1
size: -
DNA: TGTGCCAGCAGCGCCTCCGGGACAGGGTGGACCGGGGAGCTGTTTTTT
CDR3: CASSASGTGWTGELFF

V: TRBV15
J: TRBJ1-2
D: -
size: -
DNA: TGTGCCACCAGCAGAGATAAGACAAACATCGATGGCTACACCTTC
CDR3: CATSRDKTNIDGYTF

V: TRBV5-1
J: TRBJ2-5
D: TRBD1
size: -
DNA: TGCGCCAGCAGCTTCACAGGGGGCCAAGAGACCCAGTACTTC
CDR3: CASSFTGGQETQYF

V: TRBV6-5
J: TRBJ2-7
D: -
size: -
DNA: TGTGCCAGCAGCCTACTTCCCGGGAGCTACGAGCAGTACTTC
CDR3: CASSLLPGSYEQYF

V: TRBV7-9
J: TRBJ2-7
D: TRBD1
size: -
DNA: TGTGCCAGCAGTTTTACAGGGGGCGCGAGAAGCGAGCAGTACTTC
CDR3: CASSFTGGARSEQYF

V: TRBV28
J: TRBJ1-1
D: TRBD1
size: -
DNA: TGTGCCACCAGGGGGCAGACCAACACTGAAGCTTTCTTT
CDR3: CATRGQTNTEAFF

V: TRBV6-2/TRBV6-3
J: TRBJ1-2
D: TRBD1
size: -
DNA: TGTGCCAGCAGTTACGAGGGGGCTCTCTATGGCTACACCTTC
CDR3: CASSYEGALYGYTF

V: TRBV28
J: TRBJ2-7
D: -
size: -
DNA: TGTGCCAGCAGTTTAGTGGTTCCGGGGTACGAGCAGTACTTC
CDR3: CASSLVVPGYEQYF

V: TRBV18
J: TRBJ1-2
D: -
size: once
DNA: TGTGCCAGCTCACCACCCTCAGGGCCCTATGGCTACACCTTC
CDR3: CASSPPSGPYGYTF

V: TRBV9
J: TRBJ1-3
D: -
size: -
DNA: TGTGCCAGCAGCGCCGGGGAGGGAGAAAACACCATATATTTT
CDR3: CASSAGEGENTIYF

V: TRBV5-6
J: TRBJ2-2
D: TRBD1
size: -
DNA: TGTGCCAGCACCCAAGGCGCAGGGGGGAACACCGGGGAGCTGTTTTTT
CDR3: CASTQGAGGNTGELFF

V: TRBV19
J: TRBJ2-7
D: -
size: -
DNA: TGTGCCAGTAGTATAGGCAGGGGGGCCTACGAGCAGTACTTC
CDR3: CASSIGRGAYEQYF

V: TRBV5-6
J: TRBJ1-4
D: -
size: -
DNA: TGTGCCAGCAGCTTGGGGCAGGGGAATGAAAAACTGTTTTTT
CDR3: CASSLGQGNEKLFF

V: TRBV5-1
J: TRBJ2-2
D: -
size: few
DNA: TGCGCCAGCAGCTTGTGGGGTGGGACACTGAACACCGGGGAGCTGTTTTTT
CDR3: CASSLWGGTLNTGELFF

V: TRBV30
J: TRBJ1-3
D: -
size: -
DNA: TGTGCCTGGAGTGTAATGCGTGGAAACACCATATATTTT
CDR3: CAWSVMRGNTIYF

V: TRBV6-5
J: TRBJ1-1
D: -
size: -
DNA: TGTGCCAGCAGTTACCCTCAAACTAACACTGAAGCTTTCTTT
CDR3: CASSYPQTNTEAFF

V: TRBV27
J: TRBJ2-1
D: TRBD2
size: -
DNA: TGTGCCAGCAGTGTAAGGACTAGCGGGAGGTTCAATGAGCAGTTCTTC
CDR3: CASSVRTSGRFNEQFF

V: TRBV2
J: TRBJ1-2
D: TRBD1
size: -
DNA: TGTGCCAGCCATCCGGGACAGGGGTCCTATGGCTACACCTTC
CDR3: CASHPGQGSYGYTF

V: TRBV12-5
J: TRBJ1-1
D: TRBD1
size: -
DNA: TGTGCTAGTGGTTTGTCGTCTTTACAGGGGGCGCGGGACACTGAAGCTTTCTTT
CDR3: CASGLSSLQGARDTEAFF

V: TRBV7-2
J: TRBJ2-7
D: -
size: -
DNA: TGTGCCAGCAGCACCCGGGACACCCCCTACGAGCAGTACTTC
CDR3: CASSTRDTPYEQYF

V: TRBV15
J: TRBJ1-2
D: -
size: few
DNA: TGTGCCACCAGCAGAGATCGGGGAAACTATGGCTACACCTTC
CDR3: CATSRDRGNYGYTF

V: TRBV7-9
J: TRBJ2-1
D: TRBD2
size: -
DNA: TGTGCCAGCAGCTTAAGGACTAGCGGGGGGATGAATGAGCAGTTCTTC
CDR3: CASSLRTSGGMNEQFF

V: TRBV27
J: TRBJ2-7
D: -
size: -
DNA: TGTGCCAGCAGTTTAAAAAGGACAGCGTCCTACGAGCAGTACTTC
CDR3: CASSLKRTASYEQYF

V: TRBV5-1
J: TRBJ1-3
D: -
size: -
DNA: TGCGCCAGCAGCTTGACCGGGAGGGGAAACACCATATATTTT
CDR3: CASSLTGRGNTIYF

V: TRBV20-1
J: TRBJ2-7
D: TRBD1
size: -
DNA: TGCAGTGCCTGGGACAGGTACGAGCAGTACTTC
CDR3: CSAWDRYEQYF

V: TRBV7-8
J: TRBJ1-6
D: TRBD1
size: -
DNA: TGTGCCAGCAGCGGGACAGGGAGTTCACCCCTCCACTTT
CDR3: CASSGTGSSPLHF

V: TRBV28
J: TRBJ2-1
D: TRBD2
size: once
DNA: TGTGCCAGCAGTTTAGGCGGGAGGGTAGGTGAGCAGTTCTTC
CDR3: CASSLGGRVGEQFF

V: TRBV29-1
J: TRBJ2-1
D: TRBD2
size: -
DNA: TGCAGCGTGGGGGGGGTCAATGAGCAGTTCTTC
CDR3: CSVGGVNEQFF

V: TRBV5-4
J: TRBJ1-1
D: TRBD1
size: -
DNA: TGTGCCAGCAGCTGGCCGGGACAGGGGAACACTGAAGCTTTCTTT
CDR3: CASSWPGQGNTEAFF

V: TRBV19
J: TRBJ1-1
D: -
size: -
DNA: TGTGCCAGTAGTATAGATAGTCGGACTGAAGCTTTCTTT
CDR3: CASSIDSRTEAFF

V: TRBV24-1
J: TRBJ2-1
D: -
size: -
DNA: TGTGCCACCAGTGATTTGGAGCGGCCGACGAATGAGCAGTTCTTC
CDR3: CATSDLERPTNEQFF

V: TRBV24-1
J: TRBJ2-3
D: -
size: -
DNA: TGTGCCACCAGTAGGGGAAGCACAGATACGCAGTATTTT
CDR3: CATSRGSTDTQYF

V: TRBV11-3
J: TRBJ2-7
D: TRBD1
size: -
DNA: TGTGCCAGCGCCCGGGGACAGAGCTCCTACGAGCAGTACTTC
CDR3: CASARGQSSYEQYF

V: TRBV2
J: TRBJ1-2
D: TRBD1
size: -
DNA: TGTGCCAGCAGGGACAGGACAGGCTACACCTTC
CDR3: CASRDRTGYTF

V: TRBV5-1
J: TRBJ1-4
D: -
size: once
DNA: TGCGCCAGCAGCTTGGGGCAGGGGCGAACTAATGAAAAACTGTTTTTT
CDR3: CASSLGQGRTNEKLFF

V: TRBV5-1
J: TRBJ1-2
D: TRBD1
size: -
DNA: TGCGCCAGCAGCTTAAGCTCGGGACAGGGGGCGGATGGCTACACCTTC
CDR3: CASSLSSGQGADGYTF

V: TRBV27
J: TRBJ2-1
D: TRBD1
size: -
DNA: TGTGCCAGCAGCCGCCCCGGGACAGGGAACAATGAGCAGTTCTTC
CDR3: CASSRPGTGNNEQFF

V: TRBV6-4
J: TRBJ2-1
D: TRBD2
size: once
DNA: TGTGCCAGCAGCCCTAGCGGGGGGAACAATGAGCAGTTCTTC
CDR3: CASSPSGGNNEQFF

V: TRBV5-5
J: TRBJ1-1
D: -
size: -
DNA: TGTGCCAGCAGCTTGAAGGAGGGCCCTGAAGCTTTCTTT
CDR3: CASSLKEGPEAFF

V: TRBV28
J: TRBJ2-7
D: TRBD1
size: -
DNA: TGTGCCAGCAGTTTTTACCGGGACAGGGACAACGAGCAGTACTTC
CDR3: CASSFYRDRDNEQYF

V: TRBV3-1/TRBV3-2
J: TRBJ2-5
D: -
size: -
DNA: TGTGCCAGCAGCCCCTGGACAAACCAAGAGACCCAGTACTTC
CDR3: CASSPWTNQETQYF

V: TRBV6-1
J: TRBJ1-2
D: TRBD1
size: -
DNA: TGTGCCAGCAGTGCTTTGGGGAGGCAGGGGGCGGATGGCTACACCTTC
CDR3: CASSALGRQGADGYTF

V: TRBV7-8
J: TRBJ1-4
D: -
size: -
DNA: TGTGCCAGCAGCCCAGACTTTGCAGGGGTTCGCACTAATGAAAAACTGTTTTTT
CDR3: CASSPDFAGVRTNEKLFF

V: TRBV3-1/TRBV3-2
J: TRBJ1-2
D: -
size: -
DNA: TGTGCCAGCAGCCAAGAACGTGCAGTTTCCTATGGCTACACCTTC
CDR3: CASSQERAVSYGYTF

V: TRBV7-8
J: TRBJ1-5
D: -
size: -
DNA: TGTGCCAGCAGCCCAGTGGGAGGGGGCAATCAGCCCCAGCATTTT
CDR3: CASSPVGGGNQPQHF